Each of the 26 T cell receptor beta chains below was sequenced from the same sample in a study of CD8+ T cells in alopecia areata. RNA, once extracted, was reverse transcribed into cDNA for use as the sequencing template. Assay: immunoSEQ multiplex PCR; the TCRdb copy retains only in-frame clones and omits some. Seen here are 150,000 to 200,000 clones, less than 75% observed once, and the top ten hold about an eighth. The sample consisted of CD8+ T cells sorted from blood, taken at week 0. The receptors were gathered from a human donor with alopecia areata.

This chain joins TRBV27 and TRBJ2-7, with D perhaps matching TRBD1 (6 bases). This CDR3 comprises 14 residues. Per the germline V gene, CDR1 is MNHEY and CDR2 is SMNVEV (reference sequence). Trimming left V 2 bases short and J 5 bases short, with 13 bases between. The CDR3 protein is CASSLGTPGNEQYF. DNA of the CDR3: TGTGCCAGCAGTTTAGGGACACCCGGCAACGAGCAGTACTTC.

The chain has TRBV6-5 and TRBJ1-2; 10 nucleotides agree with TRBD1. This CDR3 has 12 residues. Germline V gene data show CDR1 as MNHEY and CDR2 as SVGAGI. With 5 bases clipped from V and 8 bases from J, the junction kept 2 bases outside the gene matches. The CDR3 here is CASSGQGEGYTF. DNA of the CDR3: TGTGCCAGCAGTGGACAGGGGGAAGGCTACACCTTC.

By sample share, this clone is medium-sized (0.01 to 0.1%). V usage is TRBV7-9 and J usage is TRBJ2-5, with D perhaps matching TRBD2 (5 bases). V was cut by 2 bases and J by 2 bases, with 12 bases left in between. The CDR3 is 15 amino acids. Germline V gene sequence: CDR1 SEHNR, CDR2 FQNEAQ (reference sequence). The CDR3 loop is CASSLSRSGQETQYF. The CDR3 DNA is TGTGCCAGCAGCTTATCCAGGAGCGGACAAGAGACCCAGTACTTC. Full variable domain (remainder filled in from reference TRBV7-9 and TRBJ2-5): DTGVSQNPRHKITKRGQNVTFRCDPISEHNRLYWYRQTLGQGPEFLTYFQNEAQLEKSRLLSDRFSAERPKGSFSTLEIQRTEQGDSAMYLCASSLSRSGQETQYFGPGTRLLVL.

This chain uses TRBV13 with TRBJ2-2, with D possibly TRBD1 on 5 matching bases. Germline CDR1 reads PRHDT; CDR2 reads FYEKMQ (reference sequence). V was clipped by 5 bases and J by 2 bases, with 12 bases between them. This CDR3 has 15 amino acids. CDR3 region: CASSTRVLNTGELFF. CDR3 nucleotides: TGTGCCAGCAGCACCAGGGTCCTTAACACCGGGGAGCTGTTTTTT.

V usage is TRBV29-1 and J usage is TRBJ1-1; 7 bases are shared with TRBD1. In germline, CDR1 is SQVTM, CDR2 ANQGSEA. V shed 7 bases and J 6 bases; nucleotides not matched to a gene: 5. The CDR3 extends over 11 amino acids. CDR3 region: CSAGQLPEAFF. CDR3 nucleotide sequence: TGCAGCGCGGGACAGCTGCCTGAAGCTTTCTTT. Combining the CDR3 with reference TRBV29-1 and TRBJ1-1 gives the whole variable domain SAVISQKPSRDICQRGTSLTIQCQVDSQVTMMFWYRQQPGQSLTLIATANQGSEATYESGFVIDKFPISRPNLTFSTLTVSNMSPEDSSIYLCSAGQLPEAFFGQGTRLTVV.

The chain recombines TRBV15 with TRBJ2-1; 8 nucleotides line up with TRBD2. The CDR3 consists of 15 residues. V shed 5 bases and J 3 bases; nucleotides not matched to a gene: 6. Germline V CDR1 and CDR2: LNHNV, YYDKDF (reference sequence). CDR3 region: CATSDSGEGYNEQFF. CDR3 coding DNA: TGTGCCACCAGCGATAGCGGGGAAGGCTACAATGAGCAGTTCTTC. The variable domain in full, completed from reference TRBV15 and TRBJ2-1, reads DAMVIQNPRYQVTQFGKPVTLSCSQTLNHNVMYWYQQKSSQAPKLLFHYYDKDFNNEADTPDNFQSRRPNTSFCFLDIRSPGLGDTAMYLCATSDSGEGYNEQFFGPGTRLTVL.

CDR3 bases: TGTGCCAGCAGCCTGGGGGACAGTGAAGCTTTCTTT. It is translated as CASSLGDSEAFF. This chain connects TRBV7-8 to TRBJ1-1; 7 bases map to TRBD1. CDR1 and CDR2 (germline): SGHVS, FQNEAQ. The junction had 4 bases not matched to a gene; V was cut back by 5 bases and J by 7 bases. The CDR3 extends over 12 amino acids.

This clone was counted only a few times. The genes are TRBV29-1 and TRBJ1-2; no firm D call. CDR1 and CDR2 (germline): SQVTM, ANQGSEA. CDR3 length: 11 residues. V dropped 4 bases and J dropped 4 bases, with 7 bases sitting between them. The CDR3 sequence: CSVAESYGYTF. The CDR3, as DNA: TGCAGCGTTGCTGAGTCCTATGGCTACACCTTC. The whole variable domain, remainder taken from reference TRBV29-1 and TRBJ1-2, is SAVISQKPSRDICQRGTSLTIQCQVDSQVTMMFWYRQQPGQSLTLIATANQGSEATYESGFVIDKFPISRPNLTFSTLTVSNMSPEDSSIYLCSVAESYGYTFGSGTRLTVV.

This rearrangement joins TRBV5-6 to TRBJ2-1, with D tentatively TRBD1 or TRBD2 (5 bases each). CDR3 length: 12 amino acids. CDR1 is SGHDT, CDR2 YYEEEE, per germline. V gave up 4 bases and J gave up 7 bases, with 9 bases separating them. CDR3: CASSGDANEQFF. CDR3 in DNA: TGTGCCAGCAGCGGGGACGCGAATGAGCAGTTCTTC.

This clone was observed a single time. The chain uses TRBV30 and TRBJ2-3, with D possibly being TRBD2 (5 bases). Deletions cut 2 bases from V and 6 bases from J, with 6 bases between. Germline CDR1 is GTSNPN and CDR2 is SVGIG (reference sequence). This CDR3 is 11 amino acids long. CDR3 DNA sequence: TGTGCCTGGAGTCCGGGGGATACGCAGTATTTT. It encodes CAWSPGDTQYF. The variable domain in full, completed from reference TRBV30 and TRBJ2-3, reads SQTIHQWPATLVQPVGSPLSLECTVEGTSNPNLYWYRQAAGRGLQLLFYSVGIGQISSEVPQNLSASRPQDRQFILSSKKLLLSDSGFYLCAWSPGDTQYFGPGTRLTVL.

This clone was seen a handful of times. The chain has TRBV18 and TRBJ2-1, with 8 bases fitting TRBD2. Germline V gene lookup returns CDR1 KGHSH and CDR2 LQKENI. V lost 5 bases, J lost 10 bases, and 4 bases stayed unmatched. This CDR3 has 12 amino acids. The DNA of the CDR3 is TGTGCCAGCTCAGAGGGGACTAGAGAGCAGTTCTTC. Protein product: CASSEGTREQFF.

The V and J genes are TRBV9 and TRBJ1-6; D is unresolved. The CDR3 spans 12 residues. The germline CDR1 and CDR2 sequences are SGDLS and YYNGEE. Between the trimmed V and J ends, which lost 0 bases and 7 bases, there was a span of 2 bases. The CDR3 DNA is TGTGCCAGCAGCGTAGCGAATTCACCCCTCCACTTT. It yields the protein CASSVANSPLHF.

The chain has TRBV14 and TRBJ1-2; 7 bases agree with TRBD1. V lost 5 bases, J lost 1 base, and 4 bases stayed unmatched. This CDR3 has 14 amino acids. The germline gives CDR1 SGHDN, CDR2 FVKESK. CDR3 sequence: CASSRQGFNYGYTF. CDR3 DNA: TGTGCCAGCAGCAGACAGGGATTTAACTATGGCTACACCTTC.

The chain couples TRBV5-1 to TRBJ1-1; no firm D call. The V gene lost 0 bases and the J gene lost 7 bases, with 4 bases spanning the gap. Looked up from germline, CDR1 is SGHRS and CDR2 is YFSETQ. The CDR3 has 11 residues. Written as DNA, the CDR3 is TGCGCCAGCAGCTTGGCTAATGAAGCTTTCTTT. Encoded protein: CASSLANEAFF.

This clone has just a few counts. This chain links TRBV7-9 with TRBJ2-5, with unresolved D. CDR3 length equals 14 residues. Trimming took 6 bases from V and 2 from J, leaving 13 bases between them. Germline V gives CDR1 SEHNR, CDR2 FQNEAQ (reference sequence). The CDR3 here is CASSCQPVQETQYF. The CDR3 DNA sequence: TGTGCCAGCAGTTGCCAGCCCGTTCAAGAGACCCAGTACTTC.

The chain couples TRBV2 to TRBJ2-5; D call uncertain. Germline CDR1 and CDR2: SNHLY and FYNNEI. The ends were cut back, 3 bases at V and 1 base at J, with 12 bases in the middle. The CDR3 spans 15 residues. The CDR3, as DNA: TGTGCCAGCAGTGATGCCTCCCCCCGCCAAGAGACCCAGTACTTC. Translation: CASSDASPRQETQYF.

This clone appeared a single time. J is TRBJ1-2 and V is TRBV7-9; D might be TRBD1 (6 bases). This CDR3 spans 15 amino acids. Trimming stripped 2 bases from V and 0 bases from J, with 10 bases between. Germline V CDR1 and CDR2: SEHNR, FQNEAQ (reference sequence). This CDR3 reads CASSLPDRTNYGYTF. CDR3 coding DNA: TGTGCCAGCAGCTTACCAGACAGGACTAACTATGGCTACACCTTC.

The chain carries TRBV7-3 and TRBJ2-3, with 7 bases fitting TRBD2. Germline CDR1 and CDR2: SGHTA and FQGTGA. The CDR3 has 15 residues. V gave up 4 bases and J gave up 5 bases; unmatched junction bases: 9. In nucleotides, the CDR3 is TGTGCCAGCAGCTATGTGCGGGGAGGGAAAGATACGCAGTATTTT. Translating gives CASSYVRGGKDTQYF.

This clone was counted between two and nine times. The V and J genes are TRBV7-9 and TRBJ2-7; 10 bases line up with TRBD1. Germline V gives CDR1 SEHNR, CDR2 FQNEAQ (reference sequence). V shed 3 bases and J 2 bases; nucleotides not matched to a gene: 4. The length of the CDR3 is 15 residues. This CDR3 is CASSLGQGITYEQYF. CDR3 coding DNA: TGTGCCAGCAGCTTGGGACAGGGGATTACCTACGAGCAGTACTTC.

The rearrangement links TRBV7-2 to TRBJ2-3; D may be TRBD1 or TRBD2 (6 bases each). CDR1 is SGHTA and CDR2 is FQGNSA in the germline V gene. Trimming took 3 bases from V and 3 from J, leaving 13 bases between them. This CDR3 has 15 residues. In DNA, the CDR3 is TGTGCCAGCAGCTTTGGGGGGCGCCGGACAGATACGCAGTATTTT. Translated: CASSFGGRRTDTQYF. Combining the CDR3 with reference TRBV7-2 and TRBJ2-3 gives the whole variable domain GAGVSQSPSNKVTEKGKDVELRCDPISGHTALYWYRQSLGQGLEFLIYFQGNSAPDKSGLPSDRFSAERTGGSVSTLTIQRTQQEDSAVYLCASSFGGRRTDTQYFGPGTRLTVL.

V is TRBV6-1 and J is TRBJ1-4; D possibly corresponds to TRBD1 (5 bases). V lost 0 bases and J lost 8, with 22 bases in between. Germline V gene data show CDR1 as MNHNS and CDR2 as SASEGT. CDR3 length equals 18 residues. The CDR3 sequence is CASSEAAGTAGLREKLFF. Here the CDR3 DNA reads TGTGCCAGCAGTGAAGCGGCCGGAACAGCAGGGCTTCGGGAAAAACTGTTTTTT.

The chain is built from TRBV13 and TRBJ2-7; D is possibly TRBD1 (5 bases). The V gene's germline CDR1 is PRHDT and CDR2 FYEKMQ (reference sequence). V shed 5 bases and J shed 6 bases, with 11 bases lying between them. This CDR3 is 12 amino acids long. The CDR3 DNA sequence: TGTGCCAGCAGCCGTTCTAGGGGCGAGCAGTACTTC. It translates to CASSRSRGEQYF.

This chain joins TRBV6-6 and TRBJ2-7; TRBD1 might be the D (5 bases). This CDR3 region has 12 residues. Germline-derived CDR1 and CDR2 are MNHNY and SVGAGI (reference sequence). The V end lost 6 bases, the J end lost 1 base, and 7 bases lay between the germline ends. In DNA, the CDR3 is TGTGCCAGCAGCAGGGATTCCTACGAGCAGTACTTC. Translating gives CASSRDSYEQYF.

This clone has only a few counts. CDR3 DNA: TGTGCCAGCAGCACTAACAGGGTTGAAGCTTTCTTT. Residues: CASSTNRVEAFF. J is TRBJ1-1 and V is TRBV7-9, with a weak D call TRBD1 (6 bases). The CDR3 runs 12 residues. Per the germline V gene, CDR1 is SEHNR and CDR2 is FQNEAQ (reference sequence). V lost 5 bases and J lost 7, with 11 bases in between.

There are a few counts of this clone. The CDR3 is CASSFGLAGGLASTDTQYF. In DNA form, the CDR3 reads TGTGCCAGCAGTTTCGGACTAGCGGGGGGACTGGCTAGCACAGATACGCAGTATTTT. The chain has TRBV2 and TRBJ2-3; 14 bases are a match to TRBD2. The length of the CDR3 is 19 residues. Germline trimming cut 5 bases from V and 0 bases from J; bases unmatched to any gene: 10. Germline V gene lookup returns CDR1 SNHLY and CDR2 FYNNEI.

The chain links TRBV2 to TRBJ1-3; a weak D match, TRBD1 (6 bases). The CDR3 sequence is 13 residues long. Germline CDR1 SNHLY, CDR2 FYNNEI. Trimming shortened V by 6 bases and J by 8 bases, and 14 bases separated the two germline ends. DNA of the CDR3: TGTGCCAGCAGGGGGGCAGGGTTGGACACCATATATTTT. Encoded protein: CASRGAGLDTIYF.